This T cell receptor beta chain comes out of a study of identical twins. The J segment lost 13 bases and the V segment lost 6 bases, leaving 16 bases of the junction unmatched. CDR3 length: 14 residues. Germline loops: CDR1 DFQATT, CDR2 SNEGSKA (reference sequence). A remark on this clonotype: Its antigen is undetermined.

TCRdb recomputed calls from the 5' RACE reads with MiXCR, one row per CDR3 protein. The data hold some 660,000 distinct CDR3 sequences, with around 8.6% observed a single time. The study, taken as a whole, reports: For monozygotic twins, models underestimated out-of-frame TCR alpha sharing. Carriage of fewer insertions was seen in abundant cord blood beta clonotypes, whereas memory repertoires showed none.

The same sample was also studied in work on yellow fever vaccine responses in identical twins.

The specimen was PBMCs. The clonotype originates from a woman under 30 in good health. This sequence joins TRBV20-1 and TRBJ2-4; the match to TRBD1 covers 9 bases. The CDR3 region has the DNA TGCAGTGCGGAGGACAGGGGCATTTTGGTTCCGCAGTACTTC. Amino acid sequence: CSAEDRGILVPQYF.